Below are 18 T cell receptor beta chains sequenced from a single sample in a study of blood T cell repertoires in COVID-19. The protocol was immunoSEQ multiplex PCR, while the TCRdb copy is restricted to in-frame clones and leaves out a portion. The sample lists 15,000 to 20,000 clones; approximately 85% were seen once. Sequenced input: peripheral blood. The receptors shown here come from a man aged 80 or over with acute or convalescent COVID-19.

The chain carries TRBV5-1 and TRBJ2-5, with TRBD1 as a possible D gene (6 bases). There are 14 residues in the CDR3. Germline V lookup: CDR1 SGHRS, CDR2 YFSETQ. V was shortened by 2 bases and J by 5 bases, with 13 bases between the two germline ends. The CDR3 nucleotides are TGCGCCAGCAGCTTAGGCAGGGGTTGGGAGACCCAGTACTTC. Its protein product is CASSLGRGWETQYF.

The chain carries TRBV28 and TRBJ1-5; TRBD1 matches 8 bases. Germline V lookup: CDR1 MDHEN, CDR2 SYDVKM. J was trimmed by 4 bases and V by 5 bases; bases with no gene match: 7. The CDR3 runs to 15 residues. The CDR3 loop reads CASSRRQGRNQPQHF. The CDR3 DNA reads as TGTGCCAGCAGTCGGCGACAGGGGCGGAATCAGCCCCAGCATTTT.

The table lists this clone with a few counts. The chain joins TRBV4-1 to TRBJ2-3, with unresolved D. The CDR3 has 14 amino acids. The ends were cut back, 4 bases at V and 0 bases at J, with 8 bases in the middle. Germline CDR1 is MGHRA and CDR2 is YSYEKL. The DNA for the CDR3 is TGCGCCAGCAGCCCATTGACTAGCACAGATACGCAGTATTTT. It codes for CASSPLTSTDTQYF.

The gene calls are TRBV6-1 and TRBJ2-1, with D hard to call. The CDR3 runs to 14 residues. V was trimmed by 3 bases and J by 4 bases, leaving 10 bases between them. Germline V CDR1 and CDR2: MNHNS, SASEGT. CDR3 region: CASSEIALYNEQFF. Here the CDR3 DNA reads TGTGCCAGCAGTGAGATAGCTCTATACAATGAGCAGTTCTTC.

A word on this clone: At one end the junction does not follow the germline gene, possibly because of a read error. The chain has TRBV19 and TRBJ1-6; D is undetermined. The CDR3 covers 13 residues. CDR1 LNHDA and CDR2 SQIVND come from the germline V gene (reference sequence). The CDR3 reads CASSLDPNSPLHF. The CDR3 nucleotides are TGTGCCAGTAGTTTAGACCCGAATTCACCCCTCCACTTT.

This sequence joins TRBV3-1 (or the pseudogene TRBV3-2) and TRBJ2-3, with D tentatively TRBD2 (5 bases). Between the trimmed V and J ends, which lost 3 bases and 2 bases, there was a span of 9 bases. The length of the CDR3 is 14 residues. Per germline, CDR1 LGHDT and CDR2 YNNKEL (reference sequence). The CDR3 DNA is TGTGCCAGCAGCCAGAGGACTTACACAGATACGCAGTATTTT. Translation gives CASSQRTYTDTQYF.

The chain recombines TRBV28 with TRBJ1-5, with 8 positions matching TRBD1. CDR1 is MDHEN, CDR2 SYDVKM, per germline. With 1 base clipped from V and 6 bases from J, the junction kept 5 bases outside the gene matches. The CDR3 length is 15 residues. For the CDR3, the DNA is TGTGCCAGCAGTTTATCCCAGGGGGCTGGTCAGCCCCAGCATTTT. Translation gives CASSLSQGAGQPQHF.

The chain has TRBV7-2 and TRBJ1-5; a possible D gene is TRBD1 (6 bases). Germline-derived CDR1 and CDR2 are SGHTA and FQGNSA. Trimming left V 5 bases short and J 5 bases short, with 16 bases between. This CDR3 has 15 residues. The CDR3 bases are TGTGCCAGCAGCCAGGCTACAGGGCGGCATCAGCCCCAGCATTTT. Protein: CASSQATGRHQPQHF.

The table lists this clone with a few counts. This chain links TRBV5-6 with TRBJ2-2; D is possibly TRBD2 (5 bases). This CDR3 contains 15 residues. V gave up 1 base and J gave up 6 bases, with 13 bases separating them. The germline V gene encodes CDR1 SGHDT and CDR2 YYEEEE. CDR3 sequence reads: CASSLRLAGAGELFF. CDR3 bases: TGTGCCAGCAGCTTGAGGCTAGCTGGCGCCGGGGAGCTGTTTTTT.

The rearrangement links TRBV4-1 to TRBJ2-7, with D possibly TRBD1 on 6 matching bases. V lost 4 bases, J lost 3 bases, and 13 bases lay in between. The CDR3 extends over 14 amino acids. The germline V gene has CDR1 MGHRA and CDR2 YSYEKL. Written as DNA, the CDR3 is TGCGCCAGCAGCCTAGAGACAGGCAACTACGAGCAGTACTTC. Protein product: CASSLETGNYEQYF.

The CDR3 sequence is CASSARQGYSPYEQYF. CDR3 coding DNA: TGTGCCAGCAGTGCACGACAGGGGTACTCACCCTACGAGCAGTACTTC. The chain employs TRBV28 and TRBJ2-7; TRBD1 agrees at 8 bases. V shed 5 bases, J shed 2 bases, and the junction held 11 bases outside the gene matches. The CDR3 has 16 amino acids. Per germline, CDR1 MDHEN and CDR2 SYDVKM.

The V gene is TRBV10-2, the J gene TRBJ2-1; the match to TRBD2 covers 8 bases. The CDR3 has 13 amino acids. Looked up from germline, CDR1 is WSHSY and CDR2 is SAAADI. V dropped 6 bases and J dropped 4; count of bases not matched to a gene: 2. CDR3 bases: TGCGCCAGCAGACTAGCGGAATACAATGAGCAGTTCTTC. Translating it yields CASRLAEYNEQFF.

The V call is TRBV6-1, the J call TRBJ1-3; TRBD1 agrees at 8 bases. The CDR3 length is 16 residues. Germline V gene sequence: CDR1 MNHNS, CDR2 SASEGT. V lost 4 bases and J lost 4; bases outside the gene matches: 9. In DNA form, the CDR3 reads TGTGCCAGCAGTGTGGGACAGGCTTTAGGGGGAAACACCATATATTTT. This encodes CASSVGQALGGNTIYF.

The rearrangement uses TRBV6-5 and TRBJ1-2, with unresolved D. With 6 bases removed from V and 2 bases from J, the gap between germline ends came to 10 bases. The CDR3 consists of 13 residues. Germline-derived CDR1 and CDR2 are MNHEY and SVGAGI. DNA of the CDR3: TGTGCCAGCAGCCCGAGAGGGAACTATGGCTACACCTTC. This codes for CASSPRGNYGYTF.

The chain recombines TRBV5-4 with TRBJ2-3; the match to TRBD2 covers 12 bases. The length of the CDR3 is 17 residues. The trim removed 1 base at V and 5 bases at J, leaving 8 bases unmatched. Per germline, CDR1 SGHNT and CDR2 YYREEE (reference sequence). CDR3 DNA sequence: TGTGCCAGCAGCTTGAAGGCTAGCGGGGGGGTAGGAGATACGCAGTATTTT. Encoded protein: CASSLKASGGVGDTQYF. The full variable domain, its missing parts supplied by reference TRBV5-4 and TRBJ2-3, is ETGVTQSPTHLIKTRGQQVTLRCSSQSGHNTVSWYQQALGQGPQFIFQYYREEENGRGNFPPRFSGLQFPNYSSELNVNALELDDSALYLCASSLKASGGVGDTQYFGPGTRLTVL.

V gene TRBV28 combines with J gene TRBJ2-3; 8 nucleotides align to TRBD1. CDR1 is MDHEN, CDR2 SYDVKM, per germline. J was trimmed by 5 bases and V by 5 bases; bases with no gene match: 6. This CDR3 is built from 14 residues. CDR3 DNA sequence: TGTGCCAGCAGTGGCAGGGGGCGAATAGATACGCAGTATTTT. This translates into CASSGRGRIDTQYF.

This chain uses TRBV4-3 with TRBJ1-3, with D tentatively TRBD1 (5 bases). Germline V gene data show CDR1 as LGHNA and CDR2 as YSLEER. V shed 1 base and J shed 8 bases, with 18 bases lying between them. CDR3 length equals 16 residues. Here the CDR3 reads CASSQGSTGEWDTIYF. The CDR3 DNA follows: TGCGCCAGCAGCCAAGGATCAACGGGGGAGTGGGACACCATATATTTT.

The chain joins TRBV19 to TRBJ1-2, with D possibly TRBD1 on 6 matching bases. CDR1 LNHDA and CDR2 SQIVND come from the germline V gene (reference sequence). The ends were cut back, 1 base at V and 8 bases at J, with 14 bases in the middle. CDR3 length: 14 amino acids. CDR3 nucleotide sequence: TGTGCCAGTAGTATAGTCCCCAGGGGACGGGGCTACACCTTC. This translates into CASSIVPRGRGYTF.